The present T cell receptor (beta chain) was sequenced within a study of T-cell memory formation after mild COVID-19. TCRdb re-derived calls from the 5' RACE reads in MiXCR, one entry per CDR3 protein. The repertoire holds fewer than 50,000 distinct CDR3 sequences, with around 6.1% as singletons. Germline CDR1 SGHRS, CDR2 YFSETQ. The junction had 10 bases not matched to a gene; V was cut back by 4 bases and J by 4 bases. The CDR3 has 15 amino acids. This clonotype was observed a few times. The sample was PBMCs or a T cell subset sorted from them (not recorded which). V gene TRBV5-1 combines with J gene TRBJ1-1; 7 bases map to TRBD1. The receptor was isolated from an adult who had mild COVID-19 (a few samples of this study predate the infection). Cell type and time point are not known. This chain's CDR3 is CASSQTPAGGTEAFF. The CDR3 DNA sequence: TGCGCCAGCAGCCAGACCCCGGCAGGGGGCACTGAAGCTTTCTTT.